This T cell receptor beta chain was recovered during a study of monozygotic twins with inflammatory bowel disease. Germline loops: CDR1 KGHDR, CDR2 SFDVKD. This CDR3 has 15 amino acids. TCRdb reanalyzed the 5' RACE reads and collapses them to one entry per CDR3 protein, without DNA. The data show some 450,000 distinct CDR3 sequences, and the top ten clones hold 2.4%. Each donor had roughly 2.3 ml of blood drawn. This clonotype was obtained from a human donor with ulcerative colitis or Crohn's disease, or a healthy co-twin of an affected twin (not recorded which). Sequenced material: blood. The chain links TRBV24-1 to TRBJ2-2. The CDR3 sequence: CATSDPRRLGGELFF.